These T cell receptor beta chains were read from a single sample in a study of OX40 agonist ivuxolimab in advanced cancers. The table came from immunoSEQ multiplex PCR; TCRdb's copy has only in-frame clones and leaves some out. The table has roughly 77,000 clones, around 85% seen once. The source was CD4+ or CD8+ T cells sorted from blood, collected in a trial of the OX40 agonist ivuxolimab. These receptors were collected from an adult with an advanced solid tumor such as melanoma, head and neck, liver or kidney cancer. CDR3s include the opening cysteine and the closing phenylalanine or tryptophan. The order of the fields is J gene, V gene, clone size, D gene, CDR3 protein, CDR3 DNA. D genes are given only for firm matches. Size is omitted from some rows. Given values are once, few, many or a class for expanded clones.

j_gene: TRBJ1-1; v_gene: TRBV18; abundance: -; d_gene: -; CDR3aa: CASSPVGGTEAFF; CDR3nt: TGTGCCAGCTCACCCGTTGGAGGCACTGAAGCTTTCTTT
j_gene: TRBJ2-3; v_gene: TRBV9; abundance: -; d_gene: TRBD1; CDR3aa: CASSFGTGLGADTQYF; CDR3nt: TGTGCCAGCAGCTTCGGGACAGGGTTGGGGGCAGATACGCAGTATTTT
j_gene: TRBJ2-3; v_gene: TRBV28; abundance: -; d_gene: -; CDR3aa: CASGLRASGSDTQYF; CDR3nt: TGTGCCAGCGGCCTGAGAGCCTCGGGTTCAGATACGCAGTATTTT
j_gene: TRBJ2-5; v_gene: TRBV7-3; abundance: -; d_gene: TRBD1; CDR3aa: CASSLNAGQEETQYF; CDR3nt: TGTGCCAGCAGCTTAAACGCAGGACAGGAGGAGACCCAGTACTTC
j_gene: TRBJ1-1; v_gene: TRBV5-4; abundance: once; d_gene: TRBD1; CDR3aa: CASSTATGEFYEAFF; CDR3nt: TGTGCCAGCAGTACAGCGACAGGGGAGTTTTATGAAGCTTTCTTT
j_gene: TRBJ2-3; v_gene: TRBV5-4; abundance: once; d_gene: -; CDR3aa: CASSLEGFEGTDTQYF; CDR3nt: TGTGCCAGCAGCTTGGAGGGGTTTGAAGGCACAGATACGCAGTATTTT
j_gene: TRBJ1-3; v_gene: TRBV4-2; abundance: -; d_gene: -; CDR3aa: CASSQEVRGGYGGNTIYF; CDR3nt: TGTGCCAGCAGCCAAGAAGTTCGCGGCGGCTATGGCGGAAACACCATATATTTT
j_gene: TRBJ2-7; v_gene: TRBV18; abundance: -; d_gene: TRBD2; CDR3aa: CASSPKLAGEKQYF; CDR3nt: TGTGCCAGCTCACCAAAACTAGCGGGGGAAAAGCAGTACTTC
j_gene: TRBJ2-4; v_gene: TRBV19; abundance: -; d_gene: -; CDR3aa: CASSITSRGDGWAKNIQYF; CDR3nt: TGTGCCAGTAGTATAACCTCGAGGGGGGACGGATGGGCCAAAAACATTCAGTACTTC
j_gene: TRBJ1-2; v_gene: TRBV5-6; abundance: -; d_gene: TRBD1; CDR3aa: CASSFWDRDYGYTF; CDR3nt: TGTGCCAGCAGCTTTTGGGACAGGGACTATGGCTACACCTTC
j_gene: TRBJ2-7; v_gene: TRBV6-5; abundance: -; d_gene: -; CDR3aa: CASSTEATYEQYF; CDR3nt: TGTGCCAGCAGTACCGAAGCTACCTACGAGCAGTACTTC
j_gene: TRBJ1-2; v_gene: TRBV5-5; abundance: -; d_gene: -; CDR3aa: CASSLAGGGYTF; CDR3nt: TGTGCCAGCAGCTTGGCTGGGGGTGGCTACACCTTC
j_gene: TRBJ2-5; v_gene: TRBV6-1; abundance: -; d_gene: TRBD1; CDR3aa: CASSEGQGAGETQYF; CDR3nt: TGTGCCAGCAGTGAGGGCCAGGGGGCTGGAGAGACCCAGTACTTC
j_gene: TRBJ1-2; v_gene: TRBV30; abundance: -; d_gene: -; CDR3aa: CAWSRQGMYYGYTF; CDR3nt: TGTGCCTGGAGTAGGCAGGGGATGTACTATGGCTACACCTTC
j_gene: TRBJ1-3; v_gene: TRBV4-2; abundance: -; d_gene: -; CDR3aa: CASSADQYSGNTIYF; CDR3nt: TGTGCCAGCAGCGCGGACCAGTACTCTGGAAACACCATATATTTT
j_gene: TRBJ1-2; v_gene: TRBV18; abundance: few; d_gene: TRBD1; CDR3aa: CASSRDSNYGYTF; CDR3nt: TGTGCCAGCTCACGGGACAGTAACTATGGCTACACCTTC
j_gene: TRBJ1-2; v_gene: TRBV6-6; abundance: -; d_gene: -; CDR3aa: CASSYSPGRSYGYTF; CDR3nt: TGTGCCAGCAGTTACTCGCCAGGGAGGAGCTATGGCTACACCTTC
j_gene: TRBJ2-6; v_gene: TRBV6-5; abundance: -; d_gene: -; CDR3aa: CASRVSGANVLTF; CDR3nt: TGTGCCAGCCGAGTCTCTGGGGCCAACGTCCTGACTTTC
j_gene: TRBJ1-2; v_gene: TRBV28; abundance: -; d_gene: TRBD1; CDR3aa: CASRPPRRGQGSYGYTF; CDR3nt: TGTGCCAGCAGACCACCTAGAAGGGGACAGGGAAGCTATGGCTACACCTTC
j_gene: TRBJ2-5; v_gene: TRBV6-1; abundance: -; d_gene: TRBD1; CDR3aa: CASSEALRGGASQETQYF; CDR3nt: TGTGCCAGCAGTGAAGCGCTTCGAGGGGGCGCTAGCCAAGAGACCCAGTACTTC
j_gene: TRBJ2-1; v_gene: TRBV28; abundance: -; d_gene: -; CDR3aa: CASSLLGGDNEQFF; CDR3nt: TGTGCCAGCAGTTTATTGGGTGGGGACAATGAGCAGTTCTTC
j_gene: TRBJ2-2; v_gene: TRBV7-2; abundance: -; d_gene: -; CDR3aa: CASSLGANTGELFF; CDR3nt: TGTGCCAGCAGCTTGGGCGCGAACACCGGGGAGCTGTTTTTT
j_gene: TRBJ1-6; v_gene: TRBV5-1; abundance: -; d_gene: -; CDR3aa: CASSFNAREASPLHF; CDR3nt: TGCGCCAGCAGCTTCAATGCCAGGGAGGCTTCACCCCTCCACTTT
j_gene: TRBJ2-7; v_gene: TRBV11-2; abundance: -; d_gene: -; CDR3aa: CASSFTGDLDEQYF; CDR3nt: TGTGCCAGCAGCTTCACAGGAGATTTGGACGAGCAGTACTTC
j_gene: TRBJ1-3; v_gene: TRBV30; abundance: -; d_gene: -; CDR3aa: CAYNRNSGNTIYF; CDR3nt: TGTGCCTACAACAGAAACTCTGGAAACACCATATATTTT
j_gene: TRBJ1-5; v_gene: TRBV7-9; abundance: -; d_gene: -; CDR3aa: CASSLYSGGNQPQHF; CDR3nt: TGTGCCAGCAGCCTGTACTCTGGGGGCAATCAGCCCCAGCATTTT
j_gene: TRBJ1-2; v_gene: TRBV21-1; abundance: -; d_gene: -; CDR3aa: CASSKFPPKTSNYGYTF; CDR3nt: TGTGCCAGCAGCAAATTCCCCCCTAAAACATCTAACTATGGCTACACCTTC
j_gene: TRBJ1-5; v_gene: TRBV2; abundance: -; d_gene: -; CDR3aa: CASSDRPSQPQHF; CDR3nt: TGTGCCAGCAGTGACAGACCGAGTCAGCCCCAGCATTTT
j_gene: TRBJ2-7; v_gene: TRBV29-1; abundance: -; d_gene: -; CDR3aa: CSVVEAGYEQYF; CDR3nt: TGCAGCGTTGTTGAGGCGGGCTACGAGCAGTACTTC
j_gene: TRBJ1-5; v_gene: TRBV5-1; abundance: -; d_gene: -; CDR3aa: CASSNGLTGNQPQHF; CDR3nt: TGCGCCAGCAGCAATGGGCTGACGGGCAATCAGCCCCAGCATTTT
j_gene: TRBJ1-5; v_gene: TRBV7-9; abundance: -; d_gene: -; CDR3aa: CASGLGGRAHQPQHF; CDR3nt: TGTGCCAGCGGCTTAGGGGGACGGGCCCATCAGCCCCAGCATTTT
j_gene: TRBJ1-3; v_gene: TRBV6-5; abundance: -; d_gene: TRBD1; CDR3aa: CASSYSQGAGNTIYF; CDR3nt: TGTGCCAGCAGTTACTCCCAGGGGGCTGGAAACACCATATATTTT
j_gene: TRBJ2-1; v_gene: TRBV7-2; abundance: -; d_gene: TRBD2; CDR3aa: CASSLVVTSGNEQFF; CDR3nt: TGTGCCAGCAGCTTAGTGGTGACTAGCGGGAATGAGCAGTTCTTC
j_gene: TRBJ1-4; v_gene: TRBV2; abundance: -; d_gene: -; CDR3aa: CASSGRVNNEKLFF; CDR3nt: TGTGCCAGCAGCGGGCGGGTTAATAATGAAAAACTGTTTTTT
j_gene: TRBJ2-7; v_gene: TRBV4-1; abundance: few; d_gene: TRBD1; CDR3aa: CASSQDEGVAGGDEQYF; CDR3nt: TGCGCCAGCAGCCAAGATGAGGGGGTGGCAGGGGGTGACGAGCAGTACTTC
j_gene: TRBJ1-1; v_gene: TRBV18; abundance: -; d_gene: TRBD1; CDR3aa: CASSRGTGETEAFF; CDR3nt: TGTGCCAGCTCCCGCGGGACAGGTGAGACTGAAGCTTTCTTT
j_gene: TRBJ2-5; v_gene: TRBV9; abundance: once; d_gene: TRBD1; CDR3aa: CASSVGDRGVVETQYF; CDR3nt: TGTGCCAGCAGCGTAGGGGACAGGGGTGTCGTAGAGACCCAGTACTTC
j_gene: TRBJ1-2; v_gene: TRBV2; abundance: -; d_gene: -; CDR3aa: CASRTGLAAYTF; CDR3nt: TGTGCCAGCAGGACGGGCCTAGCTGCCTACACCTTC
j_gene: TRBJ1-3; v_gene: TRBV6-6; abundance: -; d_gene: TRBD1; CDR3aa: CASRAGGSGNTIYF; CDR3nt: TGTGCCAGCAGGGCAGGGGGATCTGGAAACACCATATATTTT
j_gene: TRBJ1-6; v_gene: TRBV4-3; abundance: few; d_gene: -; CDR3aa: CASSQDRGLPLHF; CDR3nt: TGCGCCAGCAGCCAAGATCGTGGGTTACCCCTCCACTTT
j_gene: TRBJ2-1; v_gene: TRBV5-1; abundance: few; d_gene: -; CDR3aa: CASSLSGTATYNEQFF; CDR3nt: TGCGCCAGCAGCTTATCCGGGACGGCGACCTACAATGAGCAGTTCTTC
j_gene: TRBJ2-7; v_gene: TRBV6-5; abundance: -; d_gene: TRBD1; CDR3aa: CASSEPLSDRPYF; CDR3nt: TGTGCCAGCAGTGAACCCTTGTCGGACAGGCCTTACTTC
j_gene: TRBJ1-5; v_gene: TRBV5-6; abundance: -; d_gene: -; CDR3aa: CASSPKGGINQPQHF; CDR3nt: TGTGCCAGCAGCCCGAAGGGGGGTATCAATCAGCCCCAGCATTTT
j_gene: TRBJ1-6; v_gene: TRBV7-9; abundance: -; d_gene: -; CDR3aa: CASSLGSGDGNSPLHF; CDR3nt: TGTGCCAGCAGCTTAGGGTCAGGGGACGGGAATTCACCCCTCCACTTT
j_gene: TRBJ1-1; v_gene: TRBV4-2; abundance: -; d_gene: -; CDR3aa: CASSQDRGAPNTEAFF; CDR3nt: TGTGCCAGCAGCCAAGATAGGGGGGCTCCGAACACTGAAGCTTTCTTT
j_gene: TRBJ2-3; v_gene: TRBV4-1; abundance: -; d_gene: TRBD2; CDR3aa: CASSQFDGGTQYF; CDR3nt: TGCGCCAGCAGCCAATTTGACGGGGGGACGCAGTATTTT
j_gene: TRBJ2-1; v_gene: TRBV5-4; abundance: -; d_gene: TRBD1; CDR3aa: CASSLTGGHNEQFF; CDR3nt: TGTGCCAGCAGCTTGACAGGGGGACACAATGAGCAGTTCTTC
j_gene: TRBJ2-5; v_gene: TRBV4-1; abundance: -; d_gene: TRBD2; CDR3aa: CASSQDVLAGQETQYF; CDR3nt: TGCGCCAGCAGCCAAGATGTCCTAGCGGGGCAAGAGACCCAGTACTTC
j_gene: TRBJ2-3; v_gene: TRBV9; abundance: few; d_gene: TRBD2; CDR3aa: CASSVRSGALPSTDTQYF; CDR3nt: TGTGCCAGCAGCGTTCGTAGCGGGGCCCTTCCTAGCACAGATACGCAGTATTTT
j_gene: TRBJ2-7; v_gene: TRBV13; abundance: -; d_gene: TRBD2; CDR3aa: CASSSFRTSGDSYEQYF; CDR3nt: TGTGCCAGCAGCAGCTTCAGGACTAGCGGGGACTCCTACGAGCAGTACTTC
j_gene: TRBJ1-5; v_gene: TRBV19; abundance: -; d_gene: -; CDR3aa: CASSIRSGDSNQPQHF; CDR3nt: TGTGCCAGTAGTATCAGGTCAGGGGATAGCAATCAGCCCCAGCATTTT
j_gene: TRBJ2-7; v_gene: TRBV7-2; abundance: -; d_gene: TRBD1; CDR3aa: CASSTAWDRLLYF; CDR3nt: TGTGCCAGCAGCACAGCCTGGGACAGGCTGCTGTACTTC
j_gene: TRBJ1-5; v_gene: TRBV5-5; abundance: -; d_gene: -; CDR3aa: CASSPGQFSSGPQHF; CDR3nt: TGTGCCAGCAGCCCCGGACAGTTTTCCAGTGGGCCCCAGCATTTT
j_gene: TRBJ2-3; v_gene: TRBV6-1; abundance: -; d_gene: -; CDR3aa: CASSEGGPVPDTQYF; CDR3nt: TGTGCCAGCAGTGAAGGGGGGCCTGTCCCAGATACGCAGTATTTT
j_gene: TRBJ1-2; v_gene: TRBV29-1; abundance: -; d_gene: TRBD1; CDR3aa: CSVVDRGGYGYTF; CDR3nt: TGCAGCGTTGTTGACAGGGGAGGCTATGGCTACACCTTC
j_gene: TRBJ1-3; v_gene: TRBV14; abundance: few; d_gene: -; CDR3aa: CASSQGLASSGNTIYF; CDR3nt: TGTGCCAGCAGCCAAGGATTGGCGAGCTCTGGAAACACCATATATTTT
j_gene: TRBJ2-7; v_gene: TRBV7-9; abundance: -; d_gene: -; CDR3aa: CASSLTEGLSSYEQYF; CDR3nt: TGTGCCAGCAGCTTAACCGAGGGACTCAGCTCCTACGAGCAGTACTTC
j_gene: TRBJ2-3; v_gene: TRBV7-2; abundance: -; d_gene: -; CDR3aa: CASSLARTDTDTQYF; CDR3nt: TGTGCCAGCAGCCTAGCCCGGACAGACACAGATACGCAGTATTTT
j_gene: TRBJ2-2; v_gene: TRBV6-5; abundance: -; d_gene: -; CDR3aa: CASRSQGGRNGELFF; CDR3nt: TGTGCCAGCAGATCCCAGGGGGGAAGAAACGGGGAGCTGTTTTTT